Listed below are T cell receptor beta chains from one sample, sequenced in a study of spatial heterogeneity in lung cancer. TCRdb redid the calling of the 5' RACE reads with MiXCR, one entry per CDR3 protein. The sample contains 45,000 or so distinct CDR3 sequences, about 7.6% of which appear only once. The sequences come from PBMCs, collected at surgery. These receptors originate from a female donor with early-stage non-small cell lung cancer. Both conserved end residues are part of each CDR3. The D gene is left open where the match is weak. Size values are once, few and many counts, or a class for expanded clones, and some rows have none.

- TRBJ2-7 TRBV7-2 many CASSPRSHEQYF TGTGCCAGCAGCCCTAGGTCCCACGAGCAGTACTTC
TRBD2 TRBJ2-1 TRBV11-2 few CASSLYDLGTSGPNEQFF TGTGCCAGCAGCTTATATGATCTTGGGACTAGCGGGCCGAATGAGCAGTTCTTC
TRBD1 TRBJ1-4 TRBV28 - CASSSPTGAFNEKLFF TGTGCCAGCAGTTCTCCTACAGGGGCATTTAATGAAAAACTGTTTTTT
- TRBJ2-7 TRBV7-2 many CASSLESFPGMGEQYF TGTGCCAGCAGCTTAGAGTCGTTCCCGGGAATGGGGGAGCAGTACTTC
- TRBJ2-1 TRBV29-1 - CSGGGQYNEQFF TGCAGCGGGGGGGGACAGTACAATGAGCAGTTCTTC
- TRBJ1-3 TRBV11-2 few CASSRSPETVSGNTIYF TGTGCCAGCAGCCGAAGCCCGGAGACAGTCTCTGGAAACACCATATATTTT
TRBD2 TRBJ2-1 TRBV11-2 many CASSVQLAGLYNEQFF TGTGCCAGCAGCGTTCAGCTAGCGGGGCTCTACAATGAGCAGTTCTTC
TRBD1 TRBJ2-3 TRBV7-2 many CAIVTGVNPTDTQYF TGTGCCATTGTGACAGGGGTTAACCCCACAGATACGCAGTATTTT
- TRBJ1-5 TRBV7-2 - CASSRDGRLNQPQHF TGTGCCAGCAGCCGGGACGGCCGACTCAATCAGCCCCAGCATTTT
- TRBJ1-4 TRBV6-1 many CASSEVGNNEKLFF TGTGCCAGCAGTGAAGTCGGAAATAATGAAAAACTGTTTTTT
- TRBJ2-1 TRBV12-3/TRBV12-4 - CASREGTNNEQFF TGTGCCAGCAGGGAAGGGACGAACAATGAGCAGTTCTTC
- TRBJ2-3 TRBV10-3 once CAISAGSLTDTQYF TGTGCCATCAGTGCGGGTTCTCTCACAGATACGCAGTATTTT
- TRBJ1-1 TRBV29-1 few CSVSGGRAEAFF TGCAGCGTTTCTGGGGGCCGCGCTGAAGCTTTCTTT
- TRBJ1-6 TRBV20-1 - CSALAGDRNSPLHF TGCAGTGCCCTTGCCGGGGATAGGAATTCACCCCTCCACTTT
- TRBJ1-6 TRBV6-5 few CASSYDGSTQYYNSPLHF TGTGCCAGCAGTTATGATGGGTCCACCCAGTACTATAATTCACCCCTCCACTTT
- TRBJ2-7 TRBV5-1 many CASSLDGRVAEQYF TGCGCCAGCAGCTTGGACGGCAGGGTGGCCGAGCAGTACTTC
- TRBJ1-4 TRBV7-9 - CASTSGRNEKLFF TGTGCCAGCACTTCCGGACGGAATGAAAAACTGTTTTTT
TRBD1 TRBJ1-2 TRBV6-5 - CASSRTGSNYGYTF TGTGCCAGCAGCCGGACAGGGTCTAACTATGGCTACACCTTC
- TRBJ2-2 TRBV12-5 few CASGLGLQSNTWLQSNTGELFF TGTGCTAGTGGTTTGGGGTTACAGAGTAACACCTGGTTACAGAGTAACACCGGGGAGCTGTTTTTT
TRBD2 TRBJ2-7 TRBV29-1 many CSIGTSGSYEQYF TGCAGCATAGGGACTAGCGGATCCTACGAGCAGTACTTC
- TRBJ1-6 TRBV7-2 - CASSLTPRGGYNSPLHF TGTGCCAGCAGCTTAACTCCACGAGGAGGTTATAATTCACCCCTCCACTTT
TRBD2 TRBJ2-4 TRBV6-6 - CASSRLFGGGENIQYF TGTGCCAGCAGCCGACTTTTCGGGGGGGGTGAAAACATTCAGTACTTC
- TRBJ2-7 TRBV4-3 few CASSPNGYEQYF TGCGCCAGCAGCCCCAACGGGTACGAGCAGTACTTC
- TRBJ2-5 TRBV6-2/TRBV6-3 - CASSYYFATVSQETQYF TGTGCCAGCAGTTACTACTTCGCTACAGTGAGCCAAGAGACCCAGTACTTC
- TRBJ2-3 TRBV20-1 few CSALQRSTDTQYF TGCAGTGCTTTACAGCGGAGCACAGATACGCAGTATTTT
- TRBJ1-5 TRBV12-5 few CASGLVQNQPQHF TGTGCTAGTGGTTTGGTACAGAATCAGCCCCAGCATTTT
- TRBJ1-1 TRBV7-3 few CASSLKQGAEAFF TGTGCCAGCAGCTTAAAGCAGGGCGCTGAAGCTTTCTTT
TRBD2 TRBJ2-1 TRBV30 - CAWSGLAGGPSYNEQFF TGTGCCTGGAGTGGACTAGCGGGGGGACCCTCCTACAATGAGCAGTTCTTC
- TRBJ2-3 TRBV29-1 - CSVVANTDTQYF TGCAGCGTTGTCGCAAACACAGATACGCAGTATTTT
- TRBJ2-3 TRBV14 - CASSQDKAGASTDTQYF TGTGCCAGCAGCCAAGATAAGGCAGGGGCTAGCACAGATACGCAGTATTTT
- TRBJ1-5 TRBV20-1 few CSGQNSNQPQHF TGCAGTGGACAGAATAGCAATCAGCCCCAGCATTTT
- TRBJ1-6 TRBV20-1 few CSARARVRNSPLHF TGCAGTGCTAGAGCTAGGGTCAGGAATTCACCCCTCCACTTT
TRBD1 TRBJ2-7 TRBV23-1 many CASSPKDRGTGYEQYF TGCGCCAGCAGTCCTAAGGACAGGGGAACGGGCTACGAGCAGTACTTC
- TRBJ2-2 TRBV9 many CASSVVGYGSNTGELFF TGTGCCAGCAGCGTAGTAGGGTACGGGAGTAACACCGGGGAGCTGTTTTTT
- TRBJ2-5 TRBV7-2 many CASSLLFSQETQYF TGTGCCAGCAGCTTATTATTCTCCCAAGAGACCCAGTACTTC
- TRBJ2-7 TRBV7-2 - CASSSQPGSYEQYF TGTGCCAGCAGCTCCCAGCCCGGGTCCTACGAGCAGTACTTC
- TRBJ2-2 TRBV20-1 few CSASVTGELFF TGCAGTGCTTCAGTCACCGGGGAGCTGTTTTTT
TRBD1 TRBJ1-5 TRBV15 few CATSSGEQGEPQHF TGTGCCACCAGCAGTGGTGAACAGGGGGAGCCCCAGCATTTT
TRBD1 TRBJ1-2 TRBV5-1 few CASRVGQDYGYTF TGCGCCAGCAGAGTGGGACAGGACTATGGCTACACCTTC
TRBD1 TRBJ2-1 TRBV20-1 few CSAKPGQGVSNEQFF TGCAGTGCAAAACCGGGACAGGGGGTGTCTAATGAGCAGTTCTTC
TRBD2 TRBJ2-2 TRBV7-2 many CASSFRGGDTGELFF TGTGCCAGCAGCTTCCGGGGGGGGGACACCGGGGAGCTGTTTTTT
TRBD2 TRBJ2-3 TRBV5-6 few CASRLTSGVTDTQYF TGTGCCAGCAGATTGACTAGCGGGGTGACAGATACGCAGTATTTT
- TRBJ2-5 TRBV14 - CASSRGQIYQETQYF TGTGCCAGCAGCCGGGGCCAAATTTACCAAGAGACCCAGTACTTC
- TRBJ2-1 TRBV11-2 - CASSLDRVPYNEQFF TGTGCCAGCAGCTTAGACAGGGTGCCCTACAATGAGCAGTTCTTC
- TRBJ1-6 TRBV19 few CASSTATDTVGSPLHF TGTGCCAGTAGCACCGCCACGGACACCGTCGGTTCACCCCTCCACTTT
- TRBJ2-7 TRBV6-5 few CASNAAGALYEQYF TGTGCCAGTAACGCGGCAGGGGCCCTCTACGAGCAGTACTTC
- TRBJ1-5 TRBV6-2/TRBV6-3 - CASSFHPIQPQHF TGTGCCAGCAGCTTTCATCCCATCCAGCCCCAGCATTTT
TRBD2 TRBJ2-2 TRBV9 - CASSVSPGGQGELFF TGTGCCAGCAGCGTAAGCCCGGGGGGGCAGGGGGAGCTGTTTTTT
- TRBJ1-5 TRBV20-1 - CSARLGRGLAQPQHF TGCAGTGCTAGGTTAGGCCGGGGTTTGGCTCAGCCCCAGCATTTT
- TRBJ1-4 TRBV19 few CASSMKRDQNEKLFF TGTGCCAGTAGTATGAAACGGGACCAAAATGAAAAACTGTTTTTT
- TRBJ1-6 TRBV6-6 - CASSQGLVRYNSPLHF TGTGCCAGCAGTCAGGGGTTAGTCCGGTATAATTCACCCCTCCACTTT
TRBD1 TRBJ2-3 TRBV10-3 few CAISESRQGARDTQYF TGTGCCATCAGTGAGTCGCGACAGGGGGCGCGAGATACGCAGTATTTT
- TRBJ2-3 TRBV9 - CASSPRTASADTQYF TGTGCCAGCAGCCCACGGACAGCGAGCGCAGATACGCAGTATTTT
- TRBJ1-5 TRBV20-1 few CSAGRSNQPQHF TGCAGTGCTGGGAGGAGCAATCAGCCCCAGCATTTT
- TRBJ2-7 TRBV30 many CAWSFGQGYEQYF TGTGCCTGGAGTTTTGGGCAGGGCTACGAGCAGTACTTC
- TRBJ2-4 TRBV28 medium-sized CASSLISGLLAKNIQYF TGTGCCAGCAGTTTGATCTCTGGACTGCTAGCCAAAAACATTCAGTACTTC
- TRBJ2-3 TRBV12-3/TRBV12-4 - CASSSSWGLPQTDTQYF TGTGCCAGCAGTTCCAGTTGGGGTCTCCCGCAAACAGATACGCAGTATTTT
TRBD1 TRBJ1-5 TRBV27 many CASSLGTGGNQPQHF TGTGCCAGCAGTTTAGGGACAGGGGGCAATCAGCCCCAGCATTTT
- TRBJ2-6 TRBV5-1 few CASSTGPSSGANVLTF TGCGCCAGCAGCACCGGACCGAGCTCTGGGGCCAACGTCCTGACTTTC